Below, 2 T cell receptor beta chains from the same sample are listed, as sequenced in a study of identical twins. TCRdb processed the 5' RACE reads anew with MiXCR; each CDR3 protein has one entry. The sample carries 1.5 million to 2 million distinct CDR3 sequences, roughly a third recorded once. The specimen sequenced was cord blood. These receptors came from a newborn girl in good health.

This chain connects TRBV12-3 or TRBV12-4 to TRBJ1-4, with a possible D match to TRBD1 (5 bases). The CDR3 length is 14 residues. Trimming cost V 8 bases and J 5 bases, with 15 bases left between them. CDR3 bases: TGTGCCAGCGGGCCGGGACGCCAGAATGAAAAACTGTTTTTT. Amino acids: CASGPGRQNEKLFF.

DNA for the CDR3: TGTGCCAGCAGTTTATCAGGGGTCCCCGCCCAGTACTTC. Its translation is CASSLSGVPAQYF. The chain carries TRBV27 and TRBJ2-5, with D possibly TRBD1 on 5 matching bases. V lost 0 bases and J lost 9, with 11 bases in between. The length of the CDR3 is 13 residues. From germline, CDR1 is MNHEY and CDR2 SMNVEV (reference sequence).